These 30 T cell receptor beta chains were all obtained from the same sample, sequenced in a study of CD8 T cells in Susac syndrome. The RNA input was about 0.5 to 1 ug, and it was reverse transcribed with random hexamers. In TCRdb, the immunoSEQ multiplex PCR reads were re-called with MiXCR into one record per CDR3 protein. The sample yields just over 150,000 distinct CDR3 sequences, approximately 96% seen once. Specimen: CD4+ T cells from PBMCs. The receptors originated from a human donor with Susac syndrome.

V and J are TRBV23-1 and TRBJ2-5; tentative D call: TRBD1 (6 bases). TRBV23-1 is designated an ORF whose function remains uncertain. The CDR3 has 13 amino acids. Trimming removed 8 bases from V and 4 bases from J, with 14 bases in between. The CDR3 nucleotides are TGCGCCAGCCGAATAACAGGGAGAGAGACCCAGTACTTC. Translating it yields CASRITGRETQYF.

V usage is TRBV15 and J usage is TRBJ2-6; 7 bases match TRBD1. The germline gives CDR1 LNHNV, CDR2 YYDKDF (reference sequence). The CDR3 loop spans 14 amino acids. The J segment lost 6 bases and the V segment lost 8 bases, leaving 7 bases of the junction unmatched. This CDR3 reads CATANRGAANVLTF. CDR3 nucleotides: TGTGCCACCGCGAACAGGGGTGCGGCCAACGTCCTGACTTTC.

The chain combines TRBV9 with TRBJ2-3; the match to TRBD2 covers 10 bases. The CDR3 totals 17 residues. Germline V gives CDR1 SGDLS, CDR2 YYNGEE. With V trimmed by 0 bases and J by 5 bases, 9 bases remained unmatched. CDR3 loop: CASSVGHSGGSVDTQYF. The CDR3 DNA follows: TGTGCCAGCAGCGTAGGCCATAGCGGGGGGTCGGTAGATACGCAGTATTTT.

This clonotype was seen a handful of times. The chain uses TRBV4-2 and TRBJ1-2; D is undetermined. The germline gives CDR1 LGHNA, CDR2 YNFKEQ. Deletions cut 1 base from V and 2 bases from J, with 5 bases between. The CDR3 totals 13 residues. The CDR3 DNA sequence: TGTGCCAGCAGCCAAGGTGACAACTATGGCTACACCTTC. It encodes CASSQGDNYGYTF.

The V call is TRBV7-2, the J call TRBJ1-2; D is perhaps TRBD1 (6 bases). Trimming removed 1 base at V and 3 bases at J, with 12 bases between. The CDR3 has 15 residues. CDR1 is SGHTA, CDR2 FQGNSA, per germline. CDR3 protein: CASSLDRDLHYGYTF. CDR3 sequence (DNA): TGTGCCAGCAGCTTAGACAGGGACCTACACTATGGCTACACCTTC.

In this sample, this clonotype turned up a few times. CDR3 DNA: TGTGCCAGCAGCTTATTCACCGGGGAGCTGTTTTTT. Translated: CASSLFTGELFF. The chain recombines TRBV7-9 with TRBJ2-2; D call uncertain. This CDR3 spans 12 amino acids. CDR1 is SEHNR and CDR2 is FQNEAQ in the germline V gene (reference sequence). Trimming removed 2 bases from V and 4 bases from J, with 2 bases in between.

The CDR3 region is CASSQAGSEQFF. Written as DNA, the CDR3 is TGTGCCAGCAGCCAAGCGGGGAGTGAGCAGTTCTTC. This chain uses TRBV3-1 with TRBJ2-1; a possible D gene is TRBD2 (5 bases). Germline CDR1 reads LGHDT; CDR2 reads YNNKEL (reference sequence). The CDR3 length is 12 residues. V lost 1 base and J 9 bases, leaving 7 bases between the germline ends.

The chain joins TRBV19 to TRBJ2-1; D remains ambiguous. Germline CDR1 and CDR2: LNHDA and SQIVND (reference sequence). Deletions cut 0 bases from V and 9 bases from J, with 6 bases between. This CDR3 is 12 amino acids long. This CDR3 reads CASSIDVAEQFF. For the CDR3, the DNA is TGTGCCAGTAGTATAGATGTTGCTGAGCAGTTCTTC.

CDR3: CASSQQRGGGELFF. The CDR3 DNA reads as TGTGCCAGCAGCCAGCAGCGGGGTGGCGGGGAGCTGTTTTTT. This sequence joins TRBV3-1 and TRBJ2-2, with TRBD2 matching over 7 bases. This CDR3 spans 14 amino acids. Trimming removed 3 bases from V and 7 bases from J; junction bases left unmatched: 5. Germline assignment: CDR1 LGHDT and CDR2 YNNKEL (reference sequence). Full variable domain (rest looked up from reference TRBV3-1 and TRBJ2-2): DTAVSQTPKYLVTQMGNDKSIKCEQNLGHDTMYWYKQDSKKFLKIMFSYNNKELIINETVPNRFSPKSPDKAHLNLHINSLELGDSAVYFCASSQQRGGGELFFGEGSRLTVL.

J is TRBJ1-4 and V is TRBV25-1; no clear D. Germline-derived CDR1 and CDR2 are MGHDK and SYGVNS. The CDR3 length is 16 residues. The ends were cut back, 3 bases at V and 0 bases at J, with 11 bases in the middle. In DNA, the CDR3 is TGTGCCAGCAGTGAGTCCAGGTTGTCAACTAATGAAAAACTGTTTTTT. Translating gives CASSESRLSTNEKLFF.

This clonotype was observed a single time. The V and J genes are TRBV12-3 or TRBV12-4 and TRBJ2-5; D is perhaps TRBD2 (5 bases). The CDR3 spans 16 residues. V was shortened by 7 bases and J by 5 bases, with 23 bases between the two germline ends. The CDR3 sequence: CASTSNHLGVRETQYF. CDR3 bases: TGTGCCAGCACCTCCAACCATCTCGGGGTCCGGGAGACCCAGTACTTC.

The chain uses TRBV11-3 and TRBJ2-5; either TRBD1 or TRBD2 may fit D (6 bases each). Trimming left V 5 bases short and J 4 bases short, with 14 bases between. Per germline, CDR1 SGHNT and CDR2 YENEEA. The CDR3 runs 14 residues. The CDR3 protein is CASSTRQEGETQYF. As DNA, the CDR3 is TGTGCCAGCAGCACAAGACAGGAGGGAGAGACCCAGTACTTC.

The chain links TRBV3-1 to TRBJ2-7, with a possible D match to TRBD1 (6 bases). V lost 3 bases, J lost 4 bases, and 13 bases lay in between. Germline V lookup: CDR1 LGHDT, CDR2 YNNKEL (reference sequence). This CDR3 has 14 amino acids. The CDR3 DNA reads as TGTGCCAGCAGCCACGGCAGGGGTCAATACGAGCAGTACTTC. This encodes CASSHGRGQYEQYF.

The rearrangement joins TRBV2 to TRBJ2-2, with 9 bases matching TRBD1. Germline CDR1 reads SNHLY; CDR2 reads FYNNEI. V was clipped by 6 bases and J by 3 bases; unmatched bases: 2. The CDR3 contains 14 residues. The CDR3 protein is CASRGQGDTGELFF. CDR3 nucleotide sequence: TGTGCCAGCAGGGGACAGGGTGACACCGGGGAGCTGTTTTTT.

The V gene is TRBV5-1, the J gene TRBJ2-7, with 7 bases identical to TRBD1. This CDR3 comprises 14 residues. J was trimmed by 2 bases and V by 4 bases; bases with no gene match: 6. CDR1 is SGHRS, CDR2 YFSETQ, per germline. The CDR3: CASSTGTVPYEQYF. The DNA of the CDR3 is TGCGCCAGCAGCACCGGGACAGTACCCTACGAGCAGTACTTC.

The CDR3 DNA sequence: TGTGCCAGCAGCTCCCAGCTTGTGGTAGCGGGGGGATCCTACGAGCAGTACTTC. Protein: CASSSQLVVAGGSYEQYF. V gene TRBV13 combines with J gene TRBJ2-7, with 10 bases matching TRBD2. This CDR3 has 18 amino acids. With 4 bases clipped from V and 1 base from J, the junction kept 13 bases outside the gene matches. Per germline, CDR1 PRHDT and CDR2 FYEKMQ (reference sequence).

The genes are TRBV7-9 and TRBJ1-4, with TRBD1 matching over 9 bases. The CDR3 spans 14 residues. CDR1 is SEHNR and CDR2 is FQNEAQ in the germline V gene (reference sequence). V was clipped by 5 bases and J by 13 bases; unmatched bases: 11. The CDR3 loop is CASSPRDRALRLFF. The DNA for the CDR3 is TGTGCCAGCAGCCCACGGGACAGGGCGCTCAGACTGTTTTTT. The full variable domain, completed using reference TRBV7-9 and TRBJ1-4, is DTGVSQNPRHKITKRGQNVTFRCDPISEHNRLYWYRQTLGQGPEFLTYFQNEAQLEKSRLLSDRFSAERPKGSFSTLEIQRTEQGDSAMYLCASSPRDRALRLFFGSGTQLSVL.

Turning to this clonotype: At one end the junction does not follow the germline gene, possibly because of a read error. V is TRBV6-6 and J is TRBJ1-6; D might be TRBD1 (5 bases). The germline gives CDR1 MNHNY, CDR2 SVGAGI (reference sequence). The CDR3 is made up of 12 amino acids. The CDR3 region is CATRRDSSTLHF. The CDR3, as DNA: TGTGCCACGCGCCGGGACTCTTCAACCCTCCACTTT.

The chain has TRBV29-1 and TRBJ2-3, with a tentative D call TRBD2 (6 bases). This CDR3 spans 13 amino acids. V lost 3 bases to trimming and J lost 0 bases, with 7 bases between them. Germline CDR1 is SQVTM and CDR2 is ANQGSEA. CDR3 DNA sequence: TGCAGCGTTGAGCGGGACAGCACAGATACGCAGTATTTT. Its protein is CSVERDSTDTQYF.

The J gene is TRBJ1-2, the V gene TRBV20-1; 9 nucleotides match TRBD1. In germline, CDR1 is DFQATT, CDR2 SNEGSKA (reference sequence). The CDR3 spans 16 residues. After removal of 4 bases from V and 6 bases from J, the junction contained 15 bases not matched to a gene. DNA of the CDR3: TGCAGTGCTACCACTTGGGACAGGGCCAGTGGGGATGGCTACACCTTC. Residues: CSATTWDRASGDGYTF.

The chain links TRBV6-5 to TRBJ1-2; 9 nucleotides match TRBD1. The CDR3 extends over 12 amino acids. V lost 8 bases and J lost 8; bases outside the gene matches: 6. The germline V gene encodes CDR1 MNHEY and CDR2 SVGAGI. In nucleotides, the CDR3 is TGTGCCAGCTTGGGACAGGGAGGCGGCTACACCTTC. Translating gives CASLGQGGGYTF.

The chain links TRBV12-3 or TRBV12-4 to TRBJ2-5; D is perhaps TRBD2 (6 bases). The V end was cut by 3 bases, the J end by 1 base, with 9 bases between. This CDR3 spans 14 amino acids. CDR3 loop: CASSLMGGQETQYF. CDR3 nucleotide sequence: TGTGCCAGCAGTTTGATGGGGGGCCAAGAGACCCAGTACTTC.

DNA of the CDR3: TGTGCCAGCAGCCTTCCGGGGGGATCGGGCTCACCCCTCCACTTT. Protein sequence: CASSLPGGSGSPLHF. The chain couples TRBV3-1 to TRBJ1-6; D might be TRBD1 (5 bases). This CDR3 is built from 15 residues. Germline V gene sequence: CDR1 LGHDT, CDR2 YNNKEL (reference sequence). V dropped 4 bases and J dropped 10 bases, with 17 bases sitting between them. The variable domain in full, completed from reference TRBV3-1 and TRBJ1-6, reads DTAVSQTPKYLVTQMGNDKSIKCEQNLGHDTMYWYKQDSKKFLKIMFSYNNKELIINETVPNRFSPKSPDKAHLNLHINSLELGDSAVYFCASSLPGGSGSPLHFGNGTRLTVT.

This clonotype appeared a single time. This sequence joins TRBV20-1 and TRBJ2-7; TRBD2 aligns across 11 bases. CDR3 length: 14 residues. V lost 5 bases and J lost 2; bases outside the gene matches: 5. Germline V gives CDR1 DFQATT, CDR2 SNEGSKA (reference sequence). DNA of the CDR3: TGCAGTGCTGGGGCTAGCGGGGGGACCTACGAGCAGTACTTC. The encoded protein is CSAGASGGTYEQYF.

The chain employs TRBV9 and TRBJ2-2; D remains unclear. Trimming removed 5 bases at V and 2 bases at J, with 7 bases between. The CDR3 consists of 13 residues. Germline V gene lookup returns CDR1 SGDLS and CDR2 YYNGEE. CDR3 region: CASRDANTGELFF. DNA of the CDR3: TGTGCCAGCAGGGACGCCAACACCGGGGAGCTGTTTTTT.

This chain connects TRBV9 to TRBJ2-1, with 8 bases matching TRBD2. Per germline, CDR1 SGDLS and CDR2 YYNGEE. The length of the CDR3 is 15 residues. After removal of 0 bases from V and 3 bases from J, the junction contained 2 bases not matched to a gene. For the CDR3, the DNA is TGTGCCAGCAGCGTAGTCAGCGGGGGCTACAATGAGCAGTTCTTC. It is translated as CASSVVSGGYNEQFF.

This sequence joins TRBV7-9 and TRBJ2-7; the match to TRBD2 covers 7 bases. The germline gives CDR1 SEHNR, CDR2 FQNEAQ (reference sequence). The V gene end was trimmed by 2 bases and the J gene end by 5 bases; junction bases not matched to a gene: 6. This CDR3 has 14 amino acids. The CDR3 spells CASSLSGGSDEQYF. CDR3 coding DNA: TGTGCCAGCAGCTTATCCGGGGGGTCGGACGAGCAGTACTTC.

The rearrangement uses TRBV29-1 and TRBJ2-1; the match to TRBD1 covers 10 bases. Germline V gives CDR1 SQVTM, CDR2 ANQGSEA. Germline trimming cut 0 bases from V and 4 bases from J; bases unmatched to any gene: 3. This CDR3 spans 15 amino acids. The CDR3 is CSVEDPGQGYNEQFF. The CDR3 DNA reads as TGCAGCGTTGAAGACCCGGGACAGGGGTACAATGAGCAGTTCTTC.

The chain carries TRBV29-1 and TRBJ1-2, with a tentative D call TRBD1 (5 bases). CDR3 size: 13 residues. From germline, CDR1 is SQVTM and CDR2 ANQGSEA. V dropped 7 bases and J dropped 2 bases, with 14 bases sitting between them. CDR3 sequence reads: CSARTSYNYGYTF. CDR3 nucleotides: TGCAGCGCCCGGACAAGCTACAACTATGGCTACACCTTC.

The DNA of the CDR3 is TGTGCCAGCAGCGTAGCGGCTGACTCCTATAATTCACCCCTCCACTTT. Translated, it gives CASSVAADSYNSPLHF. The V and J genes are TRBV9 and TRBJ1-6; D gene unclear. The CDR3 is 16 residues long. Germline V gene sequence: CDR1 SGDLS, CDR2 YYNGEE. The germline V and J ends were trimmed by 0 bases and 0 bases, with 7 bases remaining between them. Supplemented by reference TRBV9 and TRBJ1-6, the full variable domain reads DSGVTQTPKHLITATGQRVTLRCSPRSGDLSVYWYQQSLDQGLQFLIQYYNGEERAKGNILERFSAQQFPDLHSELNLSSLELGDSALYFCASSVAADSYNSPLHFGNGTRLTVT.